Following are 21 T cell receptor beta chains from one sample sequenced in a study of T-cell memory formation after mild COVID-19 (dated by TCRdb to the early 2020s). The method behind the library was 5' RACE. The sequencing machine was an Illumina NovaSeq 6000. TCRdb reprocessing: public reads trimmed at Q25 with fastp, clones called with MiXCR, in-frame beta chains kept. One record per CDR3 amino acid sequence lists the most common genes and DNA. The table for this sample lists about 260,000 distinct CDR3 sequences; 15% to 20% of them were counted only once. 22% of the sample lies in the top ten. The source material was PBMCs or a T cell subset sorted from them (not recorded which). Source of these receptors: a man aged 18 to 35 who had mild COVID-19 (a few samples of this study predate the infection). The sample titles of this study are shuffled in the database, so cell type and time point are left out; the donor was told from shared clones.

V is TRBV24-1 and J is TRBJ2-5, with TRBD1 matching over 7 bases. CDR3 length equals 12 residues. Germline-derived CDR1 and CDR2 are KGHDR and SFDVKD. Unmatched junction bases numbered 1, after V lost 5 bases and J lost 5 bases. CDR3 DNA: TGTGCCACCAGTGCCAGGGGGGAGACCCAGTACTTC. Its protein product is CATSARGETQYF.

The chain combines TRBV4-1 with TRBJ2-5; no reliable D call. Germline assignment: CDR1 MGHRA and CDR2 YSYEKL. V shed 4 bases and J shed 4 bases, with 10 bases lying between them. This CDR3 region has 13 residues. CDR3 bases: TGCGCCAGCAGCCCCCCGCTTTCAGAGACCCAGTACTTC. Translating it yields CASSPPLSETQYF.

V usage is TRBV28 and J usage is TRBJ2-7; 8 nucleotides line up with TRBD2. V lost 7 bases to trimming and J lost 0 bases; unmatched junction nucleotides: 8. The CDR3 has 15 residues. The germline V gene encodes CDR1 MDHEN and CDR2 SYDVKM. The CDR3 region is CASTPGGGSSYEQYV. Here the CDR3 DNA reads TGTGCCAGCACCCCGGGAGGGGGAAGCTCCTACGAGCAGTACGTC.

CDR3 DNA: TGTGCCAGCAGACCCTGGGGGCTCAACGAGCAGTACTTC. Protein sequence: CASRPWGLNEQYF. V gene TRBV6-2 or TRBV6-3 combines with J gene TRBJ2-7; D perhaps matches TRBD1 (6 bases). This CDR3 is 13 amino acids long. Trimming cost V 6 bases and J 5 bases, with 14 bases left between them. The germline V gene has CDR1 MNHEY and CDR2 SVGEGT.

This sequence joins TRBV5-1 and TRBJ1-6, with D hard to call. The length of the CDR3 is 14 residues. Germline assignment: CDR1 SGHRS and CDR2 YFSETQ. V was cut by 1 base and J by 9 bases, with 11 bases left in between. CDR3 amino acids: CASSLNGHGSPLHF. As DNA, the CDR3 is TGCGCCAGCAGCTTGAACGGGCACGGTTCACCCCTCCACTTT.

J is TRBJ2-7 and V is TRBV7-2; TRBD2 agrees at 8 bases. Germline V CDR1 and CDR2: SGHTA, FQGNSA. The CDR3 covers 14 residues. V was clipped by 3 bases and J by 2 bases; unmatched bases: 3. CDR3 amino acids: CASSLGGGPYEQYV. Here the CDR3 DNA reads TGTGCCAGCAGCTTGGGCGGGGGGCCCTACGAGCAGTACGTC.

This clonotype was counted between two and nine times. Here the CDR3 reads CASSYGVQGWGTEAFF. For the CDR3, the DNA is TGTGCCAGCAGTTACGGTGTACAGGGGTGGGGCACTGAAGCTTTCTTT. The chain employs TRBV6-5 and TRBJ1-1; 7 bases line up with TRBD1. V was pared by 2 bases and J by 4 bases, with 10 bases of the junction left unmatched. The CDR3 is made up of 16 amino acids. Germline CDR1 MNHEY, CDR2 SVGAGI.

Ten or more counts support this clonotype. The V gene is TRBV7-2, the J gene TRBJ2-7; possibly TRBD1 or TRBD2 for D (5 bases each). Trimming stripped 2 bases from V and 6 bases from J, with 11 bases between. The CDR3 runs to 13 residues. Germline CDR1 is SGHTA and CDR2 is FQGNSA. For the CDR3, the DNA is TGTGCCAGCAGCTTACGTCGTGGGGGCGAGCAGTACGTC. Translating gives CASSLRRGGEQYV.

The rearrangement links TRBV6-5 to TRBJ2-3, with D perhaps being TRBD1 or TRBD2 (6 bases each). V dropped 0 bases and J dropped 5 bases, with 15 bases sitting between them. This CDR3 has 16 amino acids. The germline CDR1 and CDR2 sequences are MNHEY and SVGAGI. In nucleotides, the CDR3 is TGTGCCAGCAGTTACTCGTACCGGGGGCATGAAGATACGCAGTATTTT. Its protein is CASSYSYRGHEDTQYF.

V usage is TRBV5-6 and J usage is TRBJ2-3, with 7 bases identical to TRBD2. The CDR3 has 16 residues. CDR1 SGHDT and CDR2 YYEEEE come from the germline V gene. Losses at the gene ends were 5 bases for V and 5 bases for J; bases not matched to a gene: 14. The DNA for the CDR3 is TGTGCCAGCAGATCCGATCTGGGGACTATGTTAGATACGCAGTATTTT. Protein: CASRSDLGTMLDTQYF.

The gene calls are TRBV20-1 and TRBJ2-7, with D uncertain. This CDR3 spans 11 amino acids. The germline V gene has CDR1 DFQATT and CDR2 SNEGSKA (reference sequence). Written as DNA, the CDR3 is TGCGAACGTGGAGCATTCTACGAGCAGTACGTC. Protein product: CERGAFYEQYV.

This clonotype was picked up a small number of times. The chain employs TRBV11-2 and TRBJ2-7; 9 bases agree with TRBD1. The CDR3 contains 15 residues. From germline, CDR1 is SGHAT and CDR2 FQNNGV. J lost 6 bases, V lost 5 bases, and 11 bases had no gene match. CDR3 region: CASSLGQGQGREQYV. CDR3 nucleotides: TGTGCCAGCAGCCTTGGACAGGGGCAGGGACGCGAGCAGTACGTC.

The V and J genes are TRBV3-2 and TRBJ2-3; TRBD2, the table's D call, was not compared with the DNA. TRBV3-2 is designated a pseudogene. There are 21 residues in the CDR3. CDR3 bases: TGTGCCAGCAGCCTAGAGGGGCTAGCGGGGTTCCTCGGGCGTGTCACAGATACGCAGTATTTT. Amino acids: CASSLEGLAGFLGRVTDTQYF.

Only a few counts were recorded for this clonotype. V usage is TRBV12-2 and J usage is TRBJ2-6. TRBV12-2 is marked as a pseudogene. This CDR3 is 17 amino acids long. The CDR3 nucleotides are TGTGCAAGTCGCTTAGCGTTGCAGGTCGCGGGGGCCAACGTCCTGACTTTC. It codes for CASRLALQVAGANVLTF.

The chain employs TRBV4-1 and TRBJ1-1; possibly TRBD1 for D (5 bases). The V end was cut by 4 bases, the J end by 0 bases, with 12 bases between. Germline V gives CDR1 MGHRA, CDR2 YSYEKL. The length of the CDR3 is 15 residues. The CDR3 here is CASSPLPGVNTEAFF. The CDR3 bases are TGCGCCAGCAGCCCCCTACCGGGGGTGAACACTGAAGCTTTCTTT.

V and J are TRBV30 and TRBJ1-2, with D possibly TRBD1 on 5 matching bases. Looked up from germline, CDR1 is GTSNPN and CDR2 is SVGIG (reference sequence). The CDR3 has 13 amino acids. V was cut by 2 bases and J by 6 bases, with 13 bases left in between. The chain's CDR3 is CAWSPRELDGYTF. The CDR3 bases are TGTGCCTGGAGTCCCAGGGAGTTGGATGGCTACACCTTC.

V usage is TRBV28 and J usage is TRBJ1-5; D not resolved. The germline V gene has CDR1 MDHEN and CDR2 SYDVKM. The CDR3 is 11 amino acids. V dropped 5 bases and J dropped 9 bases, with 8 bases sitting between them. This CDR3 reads CASSRERPQHF. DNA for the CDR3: TGTGCCAGCAGTAGGGAGCGGCCCCAGCATTTT.

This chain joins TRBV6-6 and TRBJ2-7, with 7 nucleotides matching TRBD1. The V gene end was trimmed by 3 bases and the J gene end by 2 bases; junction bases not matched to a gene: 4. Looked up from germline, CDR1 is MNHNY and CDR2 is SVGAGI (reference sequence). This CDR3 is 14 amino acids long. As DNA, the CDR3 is TGTGCCAGCAGTTATGGACAGGTGACCTACGAGCAGTACTTC. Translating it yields CASSYGQVTYEQYF.

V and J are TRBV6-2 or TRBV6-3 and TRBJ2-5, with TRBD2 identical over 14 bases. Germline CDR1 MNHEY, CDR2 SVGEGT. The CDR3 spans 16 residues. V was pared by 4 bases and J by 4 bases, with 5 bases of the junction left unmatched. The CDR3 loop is CASSFLGLAGGETQYF. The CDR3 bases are TGTGCCAGCAGTTTCCTCGGACTAGCGGGGGGAGAGACCCAGTACTTC.

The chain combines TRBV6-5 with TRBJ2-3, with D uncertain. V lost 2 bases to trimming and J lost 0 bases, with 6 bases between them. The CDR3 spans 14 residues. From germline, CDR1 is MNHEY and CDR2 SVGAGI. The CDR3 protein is CASSYGGSTDTQYF. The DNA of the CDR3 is TGTGCCAGCAGTTACGGCGGAAGCACAGATACGCAGTATTTT.

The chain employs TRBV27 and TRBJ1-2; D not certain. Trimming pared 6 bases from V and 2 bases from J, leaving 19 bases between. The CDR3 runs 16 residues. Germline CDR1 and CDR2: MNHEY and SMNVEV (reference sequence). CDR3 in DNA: TGTGCCAGCAGCTCCCCTTCGGCGGGGTCGAACTATGGCTACACCTTC. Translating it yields CASSSPSAGSNYGYTF.